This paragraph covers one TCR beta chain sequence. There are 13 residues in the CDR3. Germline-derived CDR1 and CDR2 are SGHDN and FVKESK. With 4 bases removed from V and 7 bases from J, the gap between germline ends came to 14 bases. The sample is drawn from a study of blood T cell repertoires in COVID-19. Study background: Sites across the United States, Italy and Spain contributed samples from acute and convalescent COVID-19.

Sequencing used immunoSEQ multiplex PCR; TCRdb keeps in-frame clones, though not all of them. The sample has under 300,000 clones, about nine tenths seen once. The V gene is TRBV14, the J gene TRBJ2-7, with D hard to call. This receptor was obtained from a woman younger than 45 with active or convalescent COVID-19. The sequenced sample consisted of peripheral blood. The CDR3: CASSLTTRGEQYF. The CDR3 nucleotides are TGTGCCAGCAGCCTAACTACCCGAGGAGAGCAGTACTTC. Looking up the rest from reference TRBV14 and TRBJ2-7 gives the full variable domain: EAGVTQFPSHSVIEKGQTVTLRCDPISGHDNLYWYRRVMGKEIKFLLHFVKESKQDESGMPNNRFLAERTGGTYSTLKVQPAELEDSGVYFCASSLTTRGEQYFGPGTRLTVT.